Reported below is one TCR beta chain. Authors' analysis steps: Cell counts per sample came from amplifying reference gene primers. The data were produced by immunoSEQ multiplex PCR, yet TCRdb's version contains in-frame clones alone and is incomplete. V, J and clone size reflect that table, while D and trimming were determined from the DNA. The table has about 130,000 clones, 55% to 75% seen once. This entry belongs to a study of blood T cell repertoires in COVID-19. Study-wide context: There were acute and convalescent COVID-19 samples, and they came from the United States, Italy and Spain. T cells, B-cell-depleted T cells, or PBMCs provided the cDNA or gDNA that served as material.

This CDR3 is built from 19 residues. Trimming cost V 0 bases and J 1 base, with 21 bases left between them. Germline-derived CDR1 and CDR2 are LGHNA and YSLEER. V gene TRBV4-3 combines with J gene TRBJ1-1, with D possibly being TRBD1 (6 bases). The specimen was peripheral blood. The sequence was collected from a woman in her 70s with acute or convalescent COVID-19. CDR3 protein: CASSQDIRRTAVWNTEAFF. The CDR3 region has the DNA TGCGCCAGCAGCCAAGATATCCGTCGGACAGCTGTGTGGAACACTGAAGCTTTCTTT.